A single sample is the source of the 32 T cell receptor beta chains below, sequenced in a study of tumor-infiltrating lymphocytes in primary liver carcinoma. TCR beta cDNA was prepared out of approximately 500 ng total RNA by means of a constant-region primer. It was through three nested multiplex PCR rounds of slightly modified ARM-PCR that TCR beta libraries arose. Amplification in the first two PCR rounds was performed using TRBV1-TRBV30 forward primers and a C-beta reverse primer for 10 cycles each. MiXCR was run by TCRdb on the multiplex PCR reads, yielding one entry per CDR3 protein. The sample holds more than 30,000 distinct CDR3 sequences, 60% to 80% seen once. Without any cell sorting, about 19-30 mg of bulk tissue yielded co-extracted RNA and DNA. The sample comprised tumor-adjacent normal liver tissue. These receptors were obtained from a man aged 35-49 years with primary liver carcinoma and hepatitis B virus infection.

As regards this clonotype: A junction boundary mismatches the germline segment, possibly from a read error. The rearrangement uses TRBV4-3 and TRBJ2-5; D might be TRBD2 (5 bases). Germline CDR1 LGHNA, CDR2 YSLEER. The CDR3 covers 15 residues. The CDR3 here is CASSQYLAEEETPYF. DNA for the CDR3: TGCGCCAGCAGCCAATATCTGGCGGAGGAAGAGACCCCGTACTTC.

Details on this clonotype: This CDR3 fails to terminate in the conserved phenylalanine or tryptophan, so it likely reflects a read error. This chain connects TRBV29-1 to TRBJ1-2; 8 nucleotides align to TRBD1. CDR3 length equals 13 residues. V was clipped by 7 bases and J by 3 bases; unmatched bases: 7. The V gene's germline CDR1 is SQVTM and CDR2 ANQGSEA. DNA for the CDR3: TGCAGCGCTGTGACAGGGGCTTACTATGGCTACACCTCC. Amino acid sequence: CSAVTGAYYGYTS.

The CDR3 region has the DNA TGTGCCGGTGGAAGCCCTAGCACAGATACGCAGTATTTT. Amino acid sequence: CAGGSPSTDTQYF. The chain employs TRBV28 and TRBJ2-3, with no clear D. Per the germline V gene, CDR1 is MDHEN and CDR2 is SYDVKM. The CDR3 is 13 residues long. V lost 11 bases to trimming and J lost 0 bases, with 12 bases between them.

For this clonotype: A junction end diverges from the germline sequence, so it may reflect a read error. The chain links TRBV6-4 to TRBJ2-2; possible D gene TRBD2, 5 bases. CDR1 and CDR2 (germline): MRHNA, SNTAGT. The CDR3 extends over 13 amino acids. As DNA, the CDR3 is TGTGCCAGCACTGACAAGGAGTCCGGGGAGCTCTTTTTT. Translation: CASTDKESGELFF.

This chain joins TRBV4-1 and TRBJ2-1, with no clear D. This CDR3 spans 13 amino acids. Trimming shortened V by 3 bases and J by 10 bases, and 13 bases separated the two germline ends. Germline CDR1 reads MGHRA; CDR2 reads YSYEKL. The CDR3 here is CASSQHLGPEQFF. The DNA of the CDR3 is TGCGCCAGCAGCCAGCATTTAGGTCCCGAGCAGTTCTTC.

The chain uses TRBV11-2 and TRBJ2-2, with a weak D call TRBD2 (5 bases). CDR3 length: 13 amino acids. The V end lost 0 bases, the J end lost 8 bases, and 7 bases lay between the germline ends. Germline loops: CDR1 SGHAT, CDR2 FQNNGV. CDR3 residues: CASSLDRTGELFF. CDR3 DNA sequence: TGTGCCAGCAGCTTAGATAGGACTGGGGAGCTGTTTTTT.

The chain combines TRBV6-6 with TRBJ2-3; no clear D. The CDR3 sequence is 15 residues long. Trimming shortened V by 6 bases and J by 6 bases, and 19 bases separated the two germline ends. The germline V gene has CDR1 MNHNY and CDR2 SVGAGI (reference sequence). The CDR3 DNA is TGTGCCAGCAGACCTGGACGGGTAAGGGCTGATACGCAGTATTTT. Its translation is CASRPGRVRADTQYF.

As to this clonotype: The germline gene is not matched at one end of the junction; a read error may be the cause. V usage is TRBV12-3 or TRBV12-4 and J usage is TRBJ1-2; D ambiguous. The CDR3 contains 13 residues. The chain's CDR3 is CASSLIGLVGYTF. The CDR3 region has the DNA TGTGCCAGTAGTTTAATAGGGCTAGTCGGCTACACCTTC.

Remarks on this clonotype: The germline gene is not matched at one end of the junction; a read error may be the cause. For the CDR3, the DNA is TGTGCCAGCAACCAAGATAAGGGGAGCGGGTACGAGCAGTATTTC. Translation: CASNQDKGSGYEQYF. The chain employs TRBV4-2 and TRBJ2-7, with a possible D match to TRBD2 (6 bases). The CDR3 loop spans 15 amino acids. Germline V lookup: CDR1 LGHNA, CDR2 YNFKEQ.

Comment on this clonotype: The junction shows a germline mismatch at one end, possibly a read error. This sequence joins TRBV11-1 and TRBJ2-7, with D unresolved. Germline loops: CDR1 SGHAT, CDR2 FQDESV (reference sequence). CDR3 length equals 13 residues. The CDR3 loop reads CASRGKRSNERYF. CDR3 DNA sequence: TGTGCCAGCAGGGGGAAACGATCCAACGAGCGGTACTTC.

This clonotype was observed a single time. At one of its ends the junction is not consistent with the germline gene, which may arise from a read error. The rearrangement links TRBV29-1 to TRBJ2-5, with 7 bases aligning to TRBD2. The length of the CDR3 is 14 residues. Germline lookup yields CDR1 SQVTM and CDR2 ANQGSEA. In nucleotides, the CDR3 is TGCAGCGTCGTGGACGGGCGGGAGCAAGAGATCCAGTACTTC. Translation: CSVVDGREQEIQYF.

This clonotype was observed a few times. The CDR3 does not close with the conserved phenylalanine or tryptophan, likely indicating a read error. The rearrangement joins TRBV5-1 to TRBJ2-5; perhaps TRBD1 as D (5 bases). Germline CDR1 SGHRS, CDR2 YFSETQ. The CDR3 length is 13 residues. With 0 bases removed from V and 5 bases from J, the gap between germline ends came to 8 bases. CDR3 amino acids: CASSLAGSETQYL. CDR3 DNA sequence: TGCGCCAGCAGCTTGGCAGGGTCGGAGACCCAGTACCTC.

The chain employs TRBV5-6 and TRBJ2-2, with TRBD1 matching over 9 bases. J was trimmed by 8 bases and V by 4 bases; bases with no gene match: 15. This CDR3 comprises 17 residues. Germline values: CDR1 SGHDT, CDR2 YYEEEE. The CDR3 here is CASSHTPGQGNAGELFF. CDR3 coding DNA: TGTGCCAGCAGCCACACCCCGGGACAGGGTAACGCTGGGGAGCTGTTTTTT. Together with reference TRBV5-6 and TRBJ2-2, the CDR3 gives the full variable domain: DAGVTQSPTHLIKTRGQQVTLRCSPKSGHDTVSWYQQALGQGPQFIFQYYEEEERQRGNFPDRFSGHQFPNYSSELNVNALLLGDSALYLCASSHTPGQGNAGELFFGEGSRLTVL.

The CDR3 DNA follows: TGTGCCAGCAGTTACATGATGGACACCGGGGAGCTGTTTTTT. Translating it yields CASSYMMDTGELFF. The chain employs TRBV6-5 and TRBJ2-2; D is undetermined. Germline assignment: CDR1 MNHEY and CDR2 SVGAGI. The CDR3 is 14 residues long. Trimming removed 2 bases at V and 3 bases at J, with 7 bases between.

In this sample, this clonotype turned up once. An end of the junction does not agree with germline; a read error may underlie this. The chain joins TRBV5-6 to TRBJ2-3; 12 bases match TRBD2. Germline CDR1 is SGHDT and CDR2 is YYEEEE. CDR3 length: 17 amino acids. The chain's CDR3 is CPSSQNGLAGITDTQYF. The CDR3 region has the DNA TGTCCCAGCAGCCAGAATGGACTAGCGGGGATCACAGATACTCAGTATTTT.

The chain couples TRBV10-3 to TRBJ2-3; D assignment may be TRBD1 or TRBD2 (5 bases each). V shed 11 bases and J shed 6 bases, with 18 bases lying between them. The germline V gene encodes CDR1 ENHRY and CDR2 SYGVKD. The CDR3 spans 13 residues. CDR3 residues: CASLGVRSDTQYF. CDR3 nucleotide sequence: TGTGCCTCCCTGGGGGTAAGGAGCGATACGCAGTATTTT.

This clonotype came up a few times. Because the CDR3 is missing its conserved closing phenylalanine or tryptophan, this is likely a read error. The chain links TRBV6-1 to TRBJ2-2; 10 bases fit TRBD1. The CDR3 spans 16 residues. Germline CDR1 and CDR2: MNHNS and SASEGT. The CDR3 here is CASSEAPGQGTGELFL. The CDR3 DNA follows: TGTGCCAGTAGTGAAGCTCCGGGACAGGGGACCGGGGAGCTGTTTTTA.

V gene TRBV30 combines with J gene TRBJ1-1, with D uncertain. Between the trimmed V and J ends, which lost 4 bases and 10 bases, there was a span of 16 bases. The germline gives CDR1 GTSNPN, CDR2 SVGIG (reference sequence). CDR3 length: 12 amino acids. The CDR3 loop is CAWKGGNIGAFF. In DNA, the CDR3 is TGTGCCTGGAAGGGCGGTAACATTGGAGCTTTCTTT.

This clonotype appeared a single time. The gene calls are TRBV14 and TRBJ2-7; tentative D call: TRBD2 (5 bases). Trimming shortened V by 11 bases and J by 10 bases, and 24 bases separated the two germline ends. Germline loops: CDR1 SGHDN, CDR2 FVKESK. CDR3 length: 13 residues. The CDR3 DNA reads TGTGCCGGTAGCCAAGAGAGGGCAGCTCTTCAGTACTTC. This gives the protein CAGSQERAALQYF.

About this clonotype itself: The CDR3 does not end in the conserved phenylalanine or tryptophan, so this is likely a read error. The chain links TRBV11-1 to TRBJ2-7, with a weak D call TRBD1 (8 bases). There are 15 residues in the CDR3. Trimming pared 7 bases from V and 7 bases from J, leaving 23 bases between. Germline V CDR1 and CDR2: SGHAT, FQDESV (reference sequence). The CDR3 reads CASTPGGQANYEQYS. As DNA, the CDR3 is TGTGCCAGCACCCCGGGGGGACAGGCAAACTATGAGCAGTACTCC.

The count of this clonotype is one. The chain links TRBV4-3 to TRBJ1-5, with a weak D call TRBD1 (6 bases). This CDR3 spans 13 amino acids. The germline V gene encodes CDR1 LGHNA and CDR2 YSLEER. V gave up 4 bases and J gave up 7 bases, with 11 bases separating them. The CDR3 nucleotides are TGCGCCAGCAGCCTGTCAGGGGAGCAGCCCCAGCATTTT. Its protein is CASSLSGEQPQHF.

A word on this clonotype: One end of the junction does not line up with germline, which may come from a read error. This rearrangement joins TRBV29-1 to TRBJ1-4, with TRBD1 matching over 10 bases. Germline V gene sequence: CDR1 SQVTM, CDR2 ANQGSEA. The CDR3 consists of 13 residues. Written as DNA, the CDR3 is TGCGGCGTTCGGGGACAGGGGAATGAAAGACTGTTTTTT. It is translated as CGVRGQGNERLFF.

The chain employs TRBV11-2 and TRBJ2-7; D possibly corresponds to TRBD1 (6 bases). This CDR3 has 19 amino acids. The germline V gene has CDR1 SGHAT and CDR2 FQNNGV. Trimming took 7 bases from V and 11 from J, leaving 39 bases between them. The CDR3 sequence: CASNFDRPRRSSYGYEEYF. CDR3 coding DNA: TGTGCCAGCAACTTCGACAGGCCCCGACGTTCTTCGTACGGTTACGAAGAGTACTTC.

A single count supports this clonotype. Mismatch with germline at one junction end may stem from a read error. The chain carries TRBV29-1 and TRBJ1-1, with 8 bases matching TRBD1. The length of the CDR3 is 15 residues. The germline V gene has CDR1 SQVTM and CDR2 ANQGSEA. The CDR3 loop is CSVTGDLLLDTEAFF. The CDR3 coding sequence is TGCAGCGTGACAGGGGACCTCCTCCTGGACACCGAAGCTTTCTTT.

Note on this clonotype: At one end the junction does not follow the germline gene, possibly because of a read error. The chain recombines TRBV6-1 with TRBJ2-7; perhaps D is TRBD1 or TRBD2 (5 bases each). In germline, CDR1 is MNHNS, CDR2 SASEGT. CDR3 length: 14 amino acids. Here the CDR3 reads CASSAGPGQYEEYF. Here the CDR3 DNA reads TGTGCCAGCAGTGCGGGACCAGGCCAATACGAGGAGTACTTC.

A remark on this clonotype: Because it lacks the conserved phenylalanine or tryptophan at the end, this CDR3 is likely a read error. The chain has TRBV29-1 and TRBJ1-2; weak D call: TRBD1 (5 bases). The CDR3 covers 12 residues. Germline V gene sequence: CDR1 SQVTM, CDR2 ANQGSEA. CDR3 amino acids: CSVERGTYGYTS. CDR3 DNA sequence: TGTAGCGTTGAGCGGGGGACCTATGGCTACACCTCC.

Comments on this clonotype: A much larger clone lies a single base off, so this may be a read error. The CDR3 here is CATSDSGTWNNEQFF. CDR3 bases: TGTGCCACCAGTGACTCGGGGACATGGAACAATGAGCAGTTCTTC. V gene TRBV24-1 combines with J gene TRBJ2-1; D may be TRBD1 (6 bases). Germline loops: CDR1 KGHDR, CDR2 SFDVKD. V lost 4 bases to trimming and J lost 5 bases, with 14 bases between them. This CDR3 spans 15 amino acids.

A remark on this clonotype: The CDR3 end shows no conserved phenylalanine or tryptophan, and so a read error is likely. The V call is TRBV5-1, the J call TRBJ2-2; a weak D match, TRBD2 (5 bases). The CDR3 is 14 residues long. CDR1 SGHRS and CDR2 YFSETQ come from the germline V gene. CDR3 nucleotide sequence: TGCGCCAGCAGCGACACCGATAAGGCCGGGAAGCTGTTTTCT. Translated: CASSDTDKAGKLFS.

Comments on this clonotype: The junction departs from the called germline gene at one end, perhaps through a read error. This chain's CDR3 is CGWSPSGNNEQFF. CDR3 nucleotides: TGCGGCTGGAGTCCCAGCGGGAATAATGAGCAGTTCTTC. This sequence joins TRBV30 and TRBJ2-1; 7 nucleotides match TRBD2. Germline assignment: CDR1 GTSNPN and CDR2 SVGIG (reference sequence). The CDR3 contains 13 residues.

This clonotype was seen only once. The CDR3 nucleotides are TGTGCCAGCAGCTTAGATTTGGATGTGGCTCAGCCCCAGCATTTT. Translating gives CASSLDLDVAQPQHF. The rearrangement uses TRBV11-3 and TRBJ1-5; D is unresolved. Germline V gene data show CDR1 as SGHNT and CDR2 as YENEEA. Trimming stripped 0 bases from V and 6 bases from J, with 12 bases between. The CDR3 runs to 15 residues.

Concerning this clonotype itself: At one boundary the junction diverges from the germline segment, which might be a read error. V is TRBV6-2 or TRBV6-3 and J is TRBJ2-7; 9 positions agree with TRBD2. This CDR3 contains 13 residues. Germline CDR1 and CDR2: MNHEY and SVGEGT. This chain's CDR3 is CASRGSGGYEQYF. CDR3 bases: TGTGCCAGCAGGGGTAGCGGGGGCTACGAGCAGTACTTT.

Remarks on this clonotype: A read error may be the cause here, since a much bigger clone is one base away. J is TRBJ2-7 and V is TRBV28, with 7 positions matching TRBD1. Germline V CDR1 and CDR2: MDHEN, SYDVKM. CDR3 length equals 12 residues. The DNA of the CDR3 is TGTGTCACCACCACAGGGGCCTACGAGCAGAACTTC. The encoded protein is CVTTTGAYEQNF.